This T cell receptor (beta chain) was obtained from a study of identical twins. MiXCR, run by TCRdb on the 5' RACE reads, gives a single entry per CDR3 protein. This sample has 150,000 or so distinct CDR3 sequences, with under 4.5% found just once. This clonotype has more than one count but fewer than ten. No antigen is known for it. Findings and caveats of the study: High-abundance cord blood beta clonotypes had fewer insertions; memory repertoires showed none.

CDR3 length: 13 residues. Trimming took 10 bases from V and 9 from J, leaving 19 bases between them. The germline V gene encodes CDR1 MNHNS and CDR2 SASEGT. Sequencing used memory T cells sorted from blood. V gene TRBV6-1 combines with J gene TRBJ2-1; tentatively, D is TRBD1 or TRBD2 (5 bases each). The TCR was taken from a young man in good health. CDR3 in amino acids: CATSRVGVSEQFF. In DNA, the CDR3 is TGTGCCACCAGCAGGGTGGGAGTCAGTGAGCAGTTCTTC.